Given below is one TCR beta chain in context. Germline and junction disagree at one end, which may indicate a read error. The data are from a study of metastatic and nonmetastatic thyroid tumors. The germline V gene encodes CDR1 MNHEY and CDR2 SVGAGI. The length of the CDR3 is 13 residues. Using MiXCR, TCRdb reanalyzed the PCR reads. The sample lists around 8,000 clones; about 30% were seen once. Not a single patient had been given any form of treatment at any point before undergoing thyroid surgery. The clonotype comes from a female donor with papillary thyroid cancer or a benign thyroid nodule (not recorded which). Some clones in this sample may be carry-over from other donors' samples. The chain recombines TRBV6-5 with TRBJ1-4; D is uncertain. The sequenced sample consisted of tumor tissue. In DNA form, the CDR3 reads TGTGTCAGCACGGACGGGCCTACTGAAAAACTGTTTTTT. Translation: CVSTDGPTEKLFF.